This section outlines one T cell receptor beta chain sequence together with its context. The CDR3 extends over 16 amino acids. V lost 5 bases and J lost 11; bases outside the gene matches: 14. Per the germline V gene, CDR1 is MNHEY and CDR2 is SMNVEV (reference sequence). The data are from a study of blood T cell repertoires in COVID-19. Study-wide background: Italy, Spain and the United States were the sources of the convalescent and acute COVID-19 samples. Nucleic acid was either cDNA or gDNA, and it came from T cells, B-cell-depleted T cells, or PBMCs.

Per the authors' pipeline: Amplifying reference gene primers gave estimates of nucleated cell counts. Method: immunoSEQ multiplex PCR; TCRdb's copy keeps in-frame clones and lacks some. V, J and clone size are those of that table, while D and trimming were read from the DNA. Here the sample spans about 100,000 clones, about 90% being singletons. The V gene is TRBV27, the J gene TRBJ1-6, with 8 bases aligning to TRBD1. This clonotype originated in a man aged 30 to 45 in a cohort sampled during active COVID-19. The source material was peripheral blood. In DNA form, the CDR3 reads TGTGCCAGCAGTCCTTTAACGGACAGGGACGGGACACCCCTCCACTTT. Protein: CASSPLTDRDGTPLHF.